The present TCR beta chain was sequenced within a study of cytomegalovirus exposure and HLA in healthy donors. Broader study findings: 150 to 200 TCR beta chains were listed as cytomegalovirus-associated. CMV serostatus stood as the only immune exposure information on hand. The authors later linked a missense DCLRE1C variant to TCR beta V- and J-gene trimming.

Turning to this clone: The target antigen is unknown.

The PCR had 60 Vbeta and 13 Jbeta primers. The assay was immunoSEQ multiplex PCR, and TCRdb's table has in-frame clones only and misses some. Counted here are more than 140,000 clones, approximately 84% occurring once; the ten biggest clones make up roughly 1.9%. The CDR3 length is 15 residues. From germline, CDR1 is SGHAT and CDR2 FQNNGV. Trimming cost V 0 bases and J 5 bases, with 13 bases left between them. This clonotype was sampled from a woman aged 35 to 49 in good health and CMV-seronegative. Sequenced material: PBMCs. The chain recombines TRBV11-2 with TRBJ1-1; D is unresolved. The CDR3 nucleotides read TGTGCCAGCAGCTTAGAAAGAACTCTGTGGACTGAAGCTTTCTTT. Its protein is CASSLERTLWTEAFF.